This T cell receptor beta chain was observed in a study of T cell responses to AZD1222 COVID-19 vaccine. General study points: Mostly white British, mostly female donors; authors suggested clonal diversity may be underestimated. Among vaccine-associated CD4 TCRs, coverage spanned spike, with dominance at 160-218 and 743-854.

To note about this clone: The antigen remains undetermined.

Clones were sequenced by immunoSEQ multiplex PCR, and TCRdb holds only the in-frame ones, with some missing. The sample records roughly 150,000 clones, approximately 92% being singletons. This clonotype originated in an adult in good health. The source material was peripheral blood, sampled on day 0 of AZD1222 vaccination.

As DNA, the CDR3 is TGTGCCAGCAGTGAAAGTGCAGCCGCTAACTATGGCTACACCTTC. This encodes CASSESAAANYGYTF. The J gene is TRBJ1-2, the V gene TRBV25-1; no reliable D call. The germline CDR1 and CDR2 sequences are MGHDK and SYGVNS. There are 15 residues in the CDR3. V was trimmed by 2 bases and J by 0 bases, leaving 10 bases between them.